One and the same sample provided the 9 T cell receptor beta chains below, sequenced in a study of T cell responses to AZD1222 COVID-19 vaccine. TCRdb's copy holds only in-frame clones and misses some; the assay was immunoSEQ multiplex PCR. The table records tens of thousands of clones, roughly nine tenths of them present only once. Here the sequenced sample was peripheral blood, taken on day 0 of AZD1222 vaccination. Every receptor here comes from an adult in good health.

The chain joins TRBV29-1 to TRBJ2-1; D unclear. Per the germline V gene, CDR1 is SQVTM and CDR2 is ANQGSEA. The CDR3 spans 17 residues. The CDR3: CSARPRRRSGTDNEQFF. For the CDR3, the DNA is TGCAGTGCCAGACCCAGGAGACGTAGTGGAACTGACAATGAGCAGTTCTTC.

This rearrangement joins TRBV4-1 to TRBJ2-3; no clear D gene. The V end lost 6 bases, the J end lost 2 bases, and 15 bases lay between the germline ends. This CDR3 is built from 15 residues. The germline V gene has CDR1 MGHRA and CDR2 YSYEKL. The CDR3 loop reads CASSLRSDLTDTQYF. Written as DNA, the CDR3 is TGCGCCAGCAGTCTGAGGAGCGACCTCACAGATACGCAGTATTTT.

This chain links TRBV7-8 with TRBJ2-4; D call uncertain. This CDR3 has 15 amino acids. With 5 bases removed from V and 5 bases from J, the gap between germline ends came to 16 bases. Germline V gives CDR1 SGHVS, CDR2 FQNEAQ. The CDR3 coding sequence is TGTGCCAGCAGCCGAGGCCCGGCCCTACAAAACATTCAGTACTTC. This translates into CASSRGPALQNIQYF. The full variable domain, completed using reference TRBV7-8 and TRBJ2-4, is GAGVSQSPRYKVAKRGQDVALRCDPISGHVSLFWYQQALGQGPEFLTYFQNEAQLDKSGLPSDRFFAERPEGSVSTLKIQRTQQEDSAVYLCASSRGPALQNIQYFGAGTRLSVL.

V is TRBV30 and J is TRBJ1-3; tentative D call: TRBD1 (5 bases). The CDR3 loop spans 14 amino acids. Germline CDR1 reads GTSNPN; CDR2 reads SVGIG (reference sequence). V lost 5 bases to trimming and J lost 2 bases, with 13 bases between them. The CDR3 here is CAWGDGITGNTIYF. CDR3 DNA: TGTGCCTGGGGGGACGGAATCACTGGAAACACCATATATTTT.

CDR3 nucleotides: TGCGCCAGCAGCTGGGGTGCAACTAATGAAAAACTGTTTTTT. Its translation is CASSWGATNEKLFF. The V and J genes are TRBV10-2 and TRBJ1-4; D is ambiguous. The CDR3 has 14 amino acids. Per the germline V gene, CDR1 is WSHSY and CDR2 is SAAADI. Trimming took off 6 bases at V and 0 bases at J, with 8 bases between the two ends.

There are a few counts of this clone. The gene calls are TRBV2 and TRBJ2-2; 10 nucleotides align to TRBD1. V dropped 7 bases and J dropped 2; count of bases not matched to a gene: 10. Germline CDR1 is SNHLY and CDR2 is FYNNEI. The CDR3 runs to 17 residues. The CDR3 reads CASTMEGTGANTGELFF. The CDR3, as DNA: TGTGCCAGCACCATGGAGGGGACAGGGGCCAACACCGGGGAGCTGTTTTTT.

The chain employs TRBV29-1 and TRBJ1-2; no clear D. V shed 2 bases and J shed 8 bases, with 12 bases lying between them. The germline V gene has CDR1 SQVTM and CDR2 ANQGSEA. The CDR3 contains 12 residues. The CDR3 reads CSVESSVRGYTF. The CDR3 nucleotides read TGCAGCGTTGAAAGTTCAGTTCGCGGCTACACCTTC.

Comments on this clone: This same CDR3 is encoded by further DNA sequences in the sample. The chain carries TRBV2 and TRBJ1-5; possibly TRBD1 for D (5 bases). V dropped 6 bases and J dropped 1 base, with 7 bases sitting between them. The CDR3 covers 13 residues. Germline assignment: CDR1 SNHLY and CDR2 FYNNEI. CDR3 coding DNA: TGTGCCAGCAGGAGGGACAGCAATCAGCCCCAGCATTTT. It is translated as CASRRDSNQPQHF. Based on the CDR3 plus reference TRBV2 and TRBJ1-5, the full variable domain is EPEVTQTPSHQVTQMGQEVILRCVPISNHLYFYWYRQILGQKVEFLVSFYNNEISEKSEIFDDQFSVERPDGSNFTLKIRSTKLEDSAMYFCASRRDSNQPQHFGDGTRLSIL.

The chain couples TRBV5-6 to TRBJ1-6; 8 bases match TRBD1. The CDR3 length is 14 residues. V lost 6 bases and J lost 7; bases outside the gene matches: 6. Germline values: CDR1 SGHDT, CDR2 YYEEEE. The CDR3 sequence is CASTRDRGNSPLHF. For the CDR3, the DNA is TGTGCCAGCACCCGAGACAGGGGAAATTCACCCCTCCACTTT. Filled out from reference TRBV5-6 and TRBJ1-6, the complete variable domain reads DAGVTQSPTHLIKTRGQQVTLRCSPKSGHDTVSWYQQALGQGPQFIFQYYEEEERQRGNFPDRFSGHQFPNYSSELNVNALLLGDSALYLCASTRDRGNSPLHFGNGTRLTVT.